Sequencing of this TCR beta chain was carried out in a study of shared clonotypes between healthy human individuals. Germline loops: CDR1 KGHSH, CDR2 LQKENI. The length of the CDR3 is 16 residues. Between the trimmed V and J ends, which lost 3 bases and 6 bases, there was a span of 17 bases. The investigators split CD4+ cells into a CD45RA+ naive subset and a CD45RA-negative memory subset. Deep was the level used in running the assay. Sorted-subset replicate PCR reactions contained around 220 ng DNA, corresponding to approximately 30,000 T cell genomes. Libraries were prepared by immunoSEQ multiplex PCR; TCRdb keeps only in-frame clonotypes and omits some of them. This repertoire shows 230,000 or so clones, about 65% found once; its top ten account for more than 9.5%. This clone was observed a single time.

The chain recombines TRBV18 with TRBJ2-2; D remains ambiguous. This receptor was identified in a man aged 30 to 45 in good health. Sample: memory CD4+ T cells sorted from blood. This sample's subset: CD45RA-negative fraction. CDR3 coding DNA: TGTGCCAGCTCACCCTCCGAAGCCGACGGCGCCGGGGAGCTGTTTTTT. This encodes CASSPSEADGAGELFF.